This T cell receptor beta chain comes out of a study of T cells in Graves' hyperthyroidism and ophthalmopathy. General study findings and limits: Most thyroid clonotypes expanded above 0.001 appeared in blood too.

This clonotype came up many times. Its matching antigen is unknown. TCR beta CDR3 region amplification was performed from RNA transcripts. During a first-round RT-PCR of the TCR CDR3, the HTBI primer set was used. TCRdb re-analysed the multiplex PCR reads in MiXCR, keeping a single row per CDR3 protein. Of 750,000 to 950,000 distinct CDR3 sequences in the sample, 35% to 40% are singletons; the top ten hold 8% to 9%. Trimming pared 3 bases from V and 2 bases from J, leaving 8 bases between. This CDR3 has 13 amino acids. In germline, CDR1 is MGHDK, CDR2 SYGVNS. This TCR was recovered from a man between 18 and 35 years old with Graves' hyperthyroidism. The sequenced material came from blood. The chain links TRBV25-1 to TRBJ2-7, with D unresolved. CDR3 coding DNA: TGTGCCAGCAGTGATTACACTACCTACGAGCAGTACTTC. Amino acid sequence: CASSDYTTYEQYF.